This TCR beta chain appears in the sequencing data of a study of Graves' ophthalmopathy and Graves' hyperthyroidism. This clonotype has ten or more counts. A diagnosis was made from clinical symptoms together with serum thyroxine, TRAb, thyroid ultrasound and orbital computed tomography. This CDR3 spans 18 amino acids. V lost 6 bases, J lost 0 bases, and 23 bases lay in between. Researchers took RNA transcripts and amplified TCR beta CDR3 regions from them. The library came from an HTBI-primed first-round RT-PCR and a second-round multiplex PCR. Via MiXCR, TCRdb re-called the multiplex PCR reads, giving one row per CDR3 protein. The sample records about 370,000 distinct CDR3 sequences, approximately 18% being singletons.

The chain joins TRBV12-3 or TRBV12-4 to TRBJ1-1; D unresolved. The sequence was obtained from an adult woman with stable Graves' hyperthyroidism. Sequenced sample: peripheral blood. CDR3 protein: CASSLSHYRGFMNTEAFF. The CDR3 DNA sequence: TGTGCCAGCAGCCTGTCACACTACCGGGGATTTATGAACACTGAAGCTTTCTTT.